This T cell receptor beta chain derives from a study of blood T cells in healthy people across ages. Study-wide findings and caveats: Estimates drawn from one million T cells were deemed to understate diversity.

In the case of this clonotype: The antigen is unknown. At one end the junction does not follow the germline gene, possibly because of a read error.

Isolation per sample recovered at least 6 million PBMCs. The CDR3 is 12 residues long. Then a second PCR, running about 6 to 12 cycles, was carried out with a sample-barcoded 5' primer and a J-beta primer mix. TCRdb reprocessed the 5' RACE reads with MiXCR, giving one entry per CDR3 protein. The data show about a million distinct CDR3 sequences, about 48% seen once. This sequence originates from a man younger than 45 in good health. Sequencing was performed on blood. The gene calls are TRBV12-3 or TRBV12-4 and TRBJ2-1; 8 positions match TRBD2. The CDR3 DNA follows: TGTGCCAGCAGTGTAGCGGGGTATGAGCAGTTCTTC. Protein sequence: CASSVAGYEQFF.